This section outlines one T cell receptor (beta chain) sequence together with its context. These data come from a study of blood T cell repertoires in COVID-19. The assay was immunoSEQ multiplex PCR, and TCRdb's table has in-frame clones only and misses some. The sample lists 25,000 to 35,000 clones, approximately 86% occurring once. The CDR3 length is 14 residues. The germline V and J ends were trimmed by 4 bases and 8 bases, with 17 bases remaining between them. Germline CDR1 LGHDT, CDR2 YNNKEL (reference sequence). This sequence was found in a man aged 60-69 years with active COVID-19. What was sequenced was peripheral blood. This chain uses TRBV3-1 (or the pseudogene TRBV3-2) with TRBJ1-1; tentatively, D is TRBD1 (6 bases). The CDR3 DNA follows: TGTGCCAGCAGCCTTCGGGGGGCTTGGGGAGAAGCTTTCTTT. Its protein is CASSLRGAWGEAFF.